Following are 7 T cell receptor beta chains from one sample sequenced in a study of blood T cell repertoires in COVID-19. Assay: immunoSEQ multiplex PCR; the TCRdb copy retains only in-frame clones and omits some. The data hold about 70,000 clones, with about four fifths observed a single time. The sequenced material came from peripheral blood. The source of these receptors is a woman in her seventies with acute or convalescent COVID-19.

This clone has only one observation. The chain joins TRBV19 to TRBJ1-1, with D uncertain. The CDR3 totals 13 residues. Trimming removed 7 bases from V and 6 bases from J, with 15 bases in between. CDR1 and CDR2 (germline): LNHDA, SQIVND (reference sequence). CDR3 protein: CASTTRVVAEAFF. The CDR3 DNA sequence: TGTGCCAGTACTACTAGAGTAGTTGCTGAAGCTTTCTTT.

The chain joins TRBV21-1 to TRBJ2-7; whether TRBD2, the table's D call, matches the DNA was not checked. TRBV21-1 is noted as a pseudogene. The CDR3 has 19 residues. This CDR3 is CASSPLRARGSGSWPEQYF. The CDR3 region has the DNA TGTGCCAGCAGCCCCCTGAGGGCTAGAGGAAGTGGGAGTTGGCCCGAGCAGTACTTC.

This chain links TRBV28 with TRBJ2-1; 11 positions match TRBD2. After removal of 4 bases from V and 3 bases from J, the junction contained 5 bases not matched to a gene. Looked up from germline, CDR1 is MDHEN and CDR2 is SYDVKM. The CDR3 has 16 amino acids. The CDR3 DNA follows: TGTGCCAGCAGTTCGCTAGCGGGAGGTTACTACAATGAGCAGTTCTTC. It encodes CASSSLAGGYYNEQFF.

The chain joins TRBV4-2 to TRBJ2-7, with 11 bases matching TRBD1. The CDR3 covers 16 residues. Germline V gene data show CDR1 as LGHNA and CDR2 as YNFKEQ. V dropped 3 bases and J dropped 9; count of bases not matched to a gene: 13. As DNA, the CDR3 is TGTGCCAGCAGCCAGCCGACCGGGACAGGGGGTTTCGCGCAGTACTTC. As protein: CASSQPTGTGGFAQYF.

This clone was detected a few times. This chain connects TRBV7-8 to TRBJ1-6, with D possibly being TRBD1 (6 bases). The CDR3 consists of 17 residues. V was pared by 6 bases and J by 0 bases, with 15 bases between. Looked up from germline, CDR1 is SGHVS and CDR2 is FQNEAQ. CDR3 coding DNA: TGTGCCAGCAGTTTATTACAGGGAATCTCCTATAATTCACCCCTCCACTTT. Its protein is CASSLLQGISYNSPLHF.

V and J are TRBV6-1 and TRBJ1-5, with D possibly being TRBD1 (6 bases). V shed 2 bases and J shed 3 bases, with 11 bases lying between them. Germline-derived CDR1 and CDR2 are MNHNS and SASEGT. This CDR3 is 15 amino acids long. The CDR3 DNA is TGTGCCAGCAGTGAATGGGACAAGACCAATCAGCCCCAGCATTTT. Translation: CASSEWDKTNQPQHF.

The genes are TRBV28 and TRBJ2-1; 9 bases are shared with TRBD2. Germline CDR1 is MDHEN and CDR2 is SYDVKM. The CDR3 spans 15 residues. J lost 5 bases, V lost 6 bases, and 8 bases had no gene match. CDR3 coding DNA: TGTGCCAGCAGGTTTAGCGGGAGTATCAACAATGAGCAGTTCTTC. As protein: CASRFSGSINNEQFF.